These 7 T cell receptor beta chains were sequenced from one sample in a study of technical replicates of blood from several donors (dated by TCRdb to about 2017). Library preparation used the immunoSEQ multiplex PCR assay. Not all clones reach the TCRdb copy of this immuneACCESS table, which keeps in-frame sequences only. Checked studies attribute under half of the gap to unresolved V genes and leave the rest unexplained. This sample is represented by around 62,000 clones; roughly 98% of them were singletons. The ten largest account for over 0.15% of the sample. Sequenced sample: T cells isolated from PBMCs. These receptors originate from a human donor in good health.

V is TRBV29-1 and J is TRBJ2-1; 9 bases agree with TRBD1. This CDR3 comprises 12 residues. Germline values: CDR1 SQVTM, CDR2 ANQGSEA. The trim removed 6 bases at V and 8 bases at J, leaving 5 bases unmatched. The chain's CDR3 is CSVGQGSHEQFF. The CDR3 nucleotides read TGCAGCGTGGGACAGGGCTCCCATGAGCAGTTCTTC.

The chain has TRBV9 and TRBJ2-3; 15 bases are shared with TRBD2. This CDR3 is 19 amino acids long. CDR1 SGDLS and CDR2 YYNGEE come from the germline V gene. The V and J ends lost 3 bases and 4 bases, in that order; junction bases with no gene match: 12. The CDR3 here is CASSAGLAGGLEPSDTQYF. The CDR3 nucleotides read TGTGCCAGCAGCGCCGGACTAGCGGGGGGGCTGGAGCCTTCAGATACGCAGTATTTT.

The chain combines TRBV5-1 with TRBJ1-2; TRBD1 agrees at 9 bases. The length of the CDR3 is 16 residues. V gave up 4 bases and J gave up 4 bases; unmatched junction bases: 11. Germline assignment: CDR1 SGHRS and CDR2 YFSETQ. CDR3 coding DNA: TGCGCCAGCAGCCCCGGGACAGGGAGACATTCCTATGGCTACACCTTC. Residues: CASSPGTGRHSYGYTF.

V gene TRBV7-9 combines with J gene TRBJ2-3, with a weak D call TRBD1 (6 bases). The CDR3 extends over 16 amino acids. Between the trimmed V and J ends, which lost 5 bases and 0 bases, there was a span of 15 bases. Germline CDR1 and CDR2: SEHNR and FQNEAQ (reference sequence). DNA for the CDR3: TGTGCCAGCAGCCCACCCCCAGGGGAGAGCACAGATACGCAGTATTTT. Its translation is CASSPPPGESTDTQYF.

The CDR3 is CASSWGEGQGKETQYF. The CDR3 DNA is TGTGCCAGCAGCTGGGGAGAGGGACAAGGGAAGGAGACCCAGTACTTC. The rearrangement links TRBV11-2 to TRBJ2-5; D possibly corresponds to TRBD1 (6 bases). The CDR3 is 16 residues long. Trimming took 4 bases from V and 5 from J, leaving 20 bases between them. Per the germline V gene, CDR1 is SGHAT and CDR2 is FQNNGV.

This sequence joins TRBV18 and TRBJ1-1, with 7 bases identical to TRBD1. Germline CDR1 is KGHSH and CDR2 is LQKENI. There are 16 residues in the CDR3. V was clipped by 4 bases and J by 5 bases; unmatched bases: 13. CDR3 sequence reads: CASSRPPGGIGTEAFF. The CDR3 DNA is TGTGCCAGCTCACGGCCGCCAGGGGGGATTGGGACTGAAGCTTTCTTT.

The chain has TRBV28 and TRBJ1-2; D possibly corresponds to TRBD1 (6 bases). Germline assignment: CDR1 MDHEN and CDR2 SYDVKM. The CDR3 spans 12 residues. V gave up 3 bases and J gave up 9 bases, with 11 bases separating them. This chain's CDR3 is CASSLGTGSYTF. CDR3 DNA sequence: TGTGCCAGCAGTTTGGGAACAGGGAGCTACACCTTC.